These 32 T cell receptor beta chains were sequenced from one sample in a study of T cell changes during pregnancy in multiple sclerosis. Assay used: immunoSEQ multiplex PCR; TCRdb lists only in-frame clones, some missing. The sample has roughly 110,000 clones, roughly nine tenths seen once. Sequencing was performed on peripheral blood, taken before pregnancy. The receptors were sampled from a female donor with multiple sclerosis, enrolled in a pregnancy study.

The V gene is TRBV27, the J gene TRBJ1-2; possibly TRBD1 for D (6 bases). Trimming pared 2 bases from V and 6 bases from J, leaving 16 bases between. The V gene's germline CDR1 is MNHEY and CDR2 SMNVEV (reference sequence). The CDR3 spans 15 residues. The CDR3 spells CASSLRDRPLNGYTF. The CDR3 DNA reads as TGTGCCAGCAGTTTACGCGACAGGCCCCTCAATGGCTACACCTTC.

As for this clone: With a much larger clone just one base away, this may be a read error. This chain joins TRBV6-1 and TRBJ2-2; D is possibly TRBD2 (5 bases). V lost 5 bases and J lost 4, with 14 bases in between. The CDR3 spans 15 residues. CDR1 and CDR2 (germline): MNHNS, SASEGT. The CDR3 DNA is TGTGCCAGCAGTACGAGGGAGACGAGCACCGGGGAGCTGTTTTTT. Translating gives CASSTRETSTGELFF.

This chain connects TRBV10-3 to TRBJ1-1; D gene uncertain. V dropped 0 bases and J dropped 3 bases, with 8 bases sitting between them. The CDR3 runs to 14 residues. Germline V gives CDR1 ENHRY, CDR2 SYGVKD. The CDR3 sequence: CAISESGGYTEAFF. CDR3 in DNA: TGTGCCATCAGTGAGTCAGGAGGGTACACTGAAGCTTTCTTT.

This clone was seen once. The V gene is TRBV2, the J gene TRBJ1-5; perhaps TRBD1 as D (5 bases). Per the germline V gene, CDR1 is SNHLY and CDR2 is FYNNEI. V shed 3 bases and J shed 0 bases, with 18 bases lying between them. The length of the CDR3 is 18 residues. For the CDR3, the DNA is TGTGCCAGCAGTGATATACTTTCGGCAGGGCTTAGCAATCAGCCCCAGCATTTT. It is translated as CASSDILSAGLSNQPQHF.

The J gene is TRBJ2-5, the V gene TRBV10-3, with D possibly matching TRBD1 (6 bases). Germline lookup yields CDR1 ENHRY and CDR2 SYGVKD. The CDR3 is 15 residues long. Trimming pared 3 bases from V and 1 base from J, leaving 12 bases between. This chain's CDR3 is CAISEPGQIQETQYF. DNA of the CDR3: TGTGCCATCAGTGAACCAGGACAGATCCAAGAGACCCAGTACTTC.

V is TRBV12-5 and J is TRBJ2-7; the match to TRBD1 covers 7 bases. The CDR3 covers 15 residues. Germline-derived CDR1 and CDR2 are LGHNT and FRNRAP. With V trimmed by 4 bases and J by 0 bases, 6 bases remained unmatched. Here the CDR3 reads CASGSRGGLSYEQYF. CDR3 nucleotide sequence: TGTGCTAGTGGTTCGCGAGGGGGCCTCTCCTACGAGCAGTACTTC.

This clone has more than one count but fewer than ten. The chain couples TRBV30 to TRBJ1-1; possibly TRBD1 for D (5 bases). This CDR3 spans 13 amino acids. CDR1 GTSNPN and CDR2 SVGIG come from the germline V gene (reference sequence). V was trimmed by 2 bases and J by 0 bases, leaving 7 bases between them. The DNA of the CDR3 is TGTGCCTGGAGTCCACAGGTGAACACTGAAGCTTTCTTT. Translated, it gives CAWSPQVNTEAFF.

This clone was found once. Other DNA sequences in this specimen translate into the identical CDR3. The chain has TRBV5-6 and TRBJ2-5; D is unresolved. Germline assignment: CDR1 SGHDT and CDR2 YYEEEE. V lost 2 bases, J lost 3 bases, and 2 bases lay in between. CDR3 length: 11 amino acids. This CDR3 reads CASSFKETQYF. CDR3 in DNA: TGTGCCAGCAGCTTTAAAGAGACCCAGTACTTC.

This chain joins TRBV21-1 and TRBJ1-5; the listed D gene, TRBD1, was not tested against the DNA. TRBV21-1 counts as a pseudogene. The CDR3 covers 15 residues. In DNA, the CDR3 is TGTGCCAGCAATGAGGACAGGGGAGGCAATCAGCCCCAGCATTTT. Translation gives CASNEDRGGNQPQHF.

The chain is built from TRBV7-2 and TRBJ2-7; 11 nucleotides line up with TRBD2. The length of the CDR3 is 14 residues. Per the germline V gene, CDR1 is SGHTA and CDR2 is FQGNSA. V was pared by 5 bases and J by 5 bases, with 5 bases of the junction left unmatched. The CDR3 nucleotides read TGTGCCAGCAGCCAGACTAGCGGGATTCACGAGCAGTACTTC. Encoded protein: CASSQTSGIHEQYF.

This chain uses TRBV7-2 with TRBJ2-1; TRBD1 might be the D (6 bases). The CDR3 length is 15 residues. Germline CDR1 and CDR2: SGHTA and FQGNSA. V lost 0 bases and J 0 bases, leaving 6 bases between the germline ends. Written as DNA, the CDR3 is TGTGCCAGCAGCTTAGCCAGGGGCTCCTACAATGAGCAGTTCTTC. Protein: CASSLARGSYNEQFF.

The sample holds one count of this clone. The V and J genes are TRBV6-1 and TRBJ2-7, with D possibly being TRBD1 (7 bases). The CDR3 is made up of 14 amino acids. V lost 6 bases and J 3 bases, leaving 15 bases between the germline ends. Germline V CDR1 and CDR2: MNHNS, SASEGT. The CDR3 DNA sequence: TGTGCCAGCAGGGAGGGGGCTTGGGGCTACGAGCAGTACTTC. Protein product: CASREGAWGYEQYF.

This clone was detected a few times. The V call is TRBV5-1, the J call TRBJ2-2; no clear D. Trimming took off 4 bases at V and 3 bases at J, with 10 bases between the two ends. The CDR3 loop spans 14 amino acids. Germline values: CDR1 SGHRS, CDR2 YFSETQ. CDR3 sequence: CASSRFRDTGELFF. CDR3 nucleotide sequence: TGCGCCAGCAGCCGTTTCCGGGACACCGGGGAGCTGTTTTTT.

V and J are TRBV9 and TRBJ2-5; D not resolved. Between the trimmed V and J ends, which lost 2 bases and 4 bases, there was a span of 18 bases. There are 16 residues in the CDR3. Germline CDR1 and CDR2: SGDLS and YYNGEE. The CDR3 protein is CASSVGGRVDLETQYF. In DNA form, the CDR3 reads TGTGCCAGCAGCGTTGGCGGCAGAGTCGATTTAGAGACCCAGTACTTC.

The rearrangement joins TRBV18 to TRBJ1-3, with 8 bases matching TRBD1. Germline V CDR1 and CDR2: KGHSH, LQKENI. Trimming at V came to 3 bases and at J to 2 bases, leaving 3 bases not matched to a gene. This CDR3 spans 15 amino acids. In DNA form, the CDR3 reads TGTGCCAGCTCACCCGGACAGGGTCCTGGAAACACCATATATTTT. Translating gives CASSPGQGPGNTIYF.

The chain is built from TRBV27 and TRBJ2-7; D call uncertain. Germline V gene lookup returns CDR1 MNHEY and CDR2 SMNVEV (reference sequence). The CDR3 consists of 13 residues. V was cut by 2 bases and J by 3 bases, with 8 bases left in between. The CDR3 bases are TGTGCCAGCAGTTTAAATAGCCGCTACGAGCAGTACTTC. Translating it yields CASSLNSRYEQYF.

The count of this clone is one. The chain recombines TRBV4-1 with TRBJ1-5, with D unclear. The CDR3 consists of 19 residues. CDR1 and CDR2 (germline): MGHRA, YSYEKL. The ends were cut back, 3 bases at V and 3 bases at J, with 24 bases in the middle. CDR3 loop: CASSHKTSGGLFDNQPQHF. The CDR3 DNA reads as TGCGCCAGCAGCCACAAAACAAGCGGCGGGCTCTTCGACAATCAGCCCCAGCATTTT.

The chain links TRBV5-1 to TRBJ2-3; possibly TRBD2 for D (6 bases). CDR1 and CDR2 from the germline V gene are SGHRS and YFSETQ. V lost 5 bases and J 1 base, leaving 14 bases between the germline ends. This CDR3 is 15 amino acids long. CDR3: CASSWDFLRTDTQYF. Here the CDR3 DNA reads TGCGCCAGCAGTTGGGACTTTCTTCGCACAGATACGCAGTATTTT.

The rearrangement uses TRBV7-8 and TRBJ1-2; TRBD1 aligns across 8 bases. The CDR3 covers 15 residues. Trimming at V came to 3 bases and at J to 8 bases, leaving 11 bases not matched to a gene. In germline, CDR1 is SGHVS, CDR2 FQNEAQ. The CDR3, as DNA: TGTGCCAGCAGCTTTTTCGTCGAGGGGGACAGGGGCTACACCTTC. This codes for CASSFFVEGDRGYTF.

The sample holds one count of this clone. The chain is built from TRBV28 and TRBJ2-4; D is unclear. The CDR3 is 13 residues long. The germline V gene has CDR1 MDHEN and CDR2 SYDVKM. The V gene lost 6 bases and the J gene lost 7 bases, with 13 bases spanning the gap. The CDR3 is CASSPNYSNIQYF. The CDR3 DNA reads TGTGCCAGCAGCCCAAACTATTCTAACATTCAGTACTTC.

Notes on this clone: The same CDR3 also results from other DNA sequences found in this sample. The rearrangement uses TRBV11-2 and TRBJ1-1, with a weak D call TRBD1 (6 bases). The germline gives CDR1 SGHAT, CDR2 FQNNGV. CDR3 size: 13 residues. Trimming removed 5 bases from V and 1 base from J, with 8 bases in between. The CDR3, as DNA: TGTGCCAGCAGCCTGGGACAGAACACTGAAGCTTTCTTT. Residues: CASSLGQNTEAFF.

The chain is built from TRBV28 and TRBJ2-7, with TRBD1 matching over 8 bases. Germline V gene sequence: CDR1 MDHEN, CDR2 SYDVKM. This CDR3 is built from 15 residues. With V trimmed by 3 bases and J by 3 bases, 7 bases remained unmatched. CDR3 in amino acids: CASSFTWTGLYEQYF. The CDR3 coding sequence is TGTGCCAGCAGTTTCACATGGACAGGGCTCTACGAGCAGTACTTC.

In its sample, this clone was seen once. The V and J genes are TRBV6-5 and TRBJ2-3; D gene unclear. This CDR3 is built from 14 residues. V lost 4 bases to trimming and J lost 2 bases, with 10 bases between them. Germline values: CDR1 MNHEY, CDR2 SVGAGI. The DNA for the CDR3 is TGTGCCAGCAGTTCCCGCAGGATCACAGATACGCAGTATTTT. Protein sequence: CASSSRRITDTQYF.

This clone turned up a few times. V and J are TRBV7-9 and TRBJ2-5; weak D call: TRBD1 (6 bases). The CDR3 is 14 residues long. V was shortened by 1 base and J by 3 bases, with 9 bases between the two germline ends. Germline V gene lookup returns CDR1 SEHNR and CDR2 FQNEAQ (reference sequence). CDR3 loop: CASSLVGAKETQYF. CDR3 coding DNA: TGTGCCAGCAGCTTAGTGGGGGCGAAAGAGACCCAGTACTTC.

V is TRBV7-6 and J is TRBJ2-1, with D possibly TRBD1 on 6 matching bases. Deletions cut 4 bases from V and 5 bases from J, with 9 bases between. The CDR3 loop spans 13 amino acids. Germline values: CDR1 SGHVS, CDR2 FNYEAQ. The DNA of the CDR3 is TGTGCCAGCAGCTCCAGGGGAGACAATGAGCAGTTCTTC. This gives the protein CASSSRGDNEQFF.

This clone has a handful of counts. This rearrangement joins TRBV10-2 to TRBJ2-2, with D uncertain. The CDR3 runs 12 residues. V dropped 7 bases and J dropped 2 bases, with 5 bases sitting between them. Per the germline V gene, CDR1 is WSHSY and CDR2 is SAAADI. The CDR3 coding sequence is TGCGCCAGCATTGGCAACACCGGGGAGCTGTTTTTT. This sequence encodes CASIGNTGELFF.

The chain combines TRBV6-4 with TRBJ2-2; 10 nucleotides align to TRBD2. The J segment lost 3 bases and the V segment lost 2 bases, leaving 6 bases of the junction unmatched. Germline CDR1 is MRHNA and CDR2 is SNTAGT. This CDR3 contains 17 residues. The CDR3 is CASSDHSGGKHTGELFF. In DNA form, the CDR3 reads TGTGCCAGCAGTGACCATAGCGGGGGGAAACACACCGGGGAGCTGTTTTTT.

The chain combines TRBV29-1 with TRBJ1-4; no firm D call. The germline V and J ends were trimmed by 5 bases and 0 bases, with 10 bases remaining between them. The germline CDR1 and CDR2 sequences are SQVTM and ANQGSEA. CDR3 length: 14 amino acids. The CDR3 loop is CSVSGLATNEKLFF. The DNA of the CDR3 is TGCAGCGTTTCGGGTCTGGCAACTAATGAAAAACTGTTTTTT.

The rearrangement uses TRBV5-4 and TRBJ1-2; D perhaps matches TRBD1 (5 bases). Germline CDR1 SGHNT, CDR2 YYREEE (reference sequence). This CDR3 has 15 amino acids. Trimming removed 2 bases at V and 6 bases at J, with 17 bases between. The CDR3 DNA sequence: TGTGCCAGCAGCTTTGGCGCCAGGGAAAACAATGGCTACACCTTC. It codes for CASSFGARENNGYTF.

The chain has TRBV18 and TRBJ2-3; 7 nucleotides line up with TRBD2. In germline, CDR1 is KGHSH, CDR2 LQKENI. V shed 3 bases, J shed 1 base, and the junction held 7 bases outside the gene matches. The CDR3 has 16 residues. The CDR3 DNA is TGTGCCAGCTCACCGAGGAGCGGGATGGGCACAGATACGCAGTATTTT. This codes for CASSPRSGMGTDTQYF.

This clone was observed once. The chain combines TRBV6-5 with TRBJ2-5; 9 bases map to TRBD2. CDR1 MNHEY and CDR2 SVGAGI come from the germline V gene. V lost 5 bases to trimming and J lost 9 bases; unmatched junction nucleotides: 13. This CDR3 has 15 amino acids. CDR3 region: CASSPANSGGRAQYF. Here the CDR3 DNA reads TGTGCCAGCAGTCCCGCGAATAGCGGGGGTAGGGCCCAGTACTTC.

The gene calls are TRBV4-1 and TRBJ1-2; D gene ambiguous. The CDR3 spans 12 residues. V lost 3 bases to trimming and J lost 6 bases, with 8 bases between them. Germline values: CDR1 MGHRA, CDR2 YSYEKL. CDR3 sequence reads: CASSQGSNGYTF. The CDR3 DNA follows: TGCGCCAGCAGCCAGGGGAGTAATGGCTACACCTTC.